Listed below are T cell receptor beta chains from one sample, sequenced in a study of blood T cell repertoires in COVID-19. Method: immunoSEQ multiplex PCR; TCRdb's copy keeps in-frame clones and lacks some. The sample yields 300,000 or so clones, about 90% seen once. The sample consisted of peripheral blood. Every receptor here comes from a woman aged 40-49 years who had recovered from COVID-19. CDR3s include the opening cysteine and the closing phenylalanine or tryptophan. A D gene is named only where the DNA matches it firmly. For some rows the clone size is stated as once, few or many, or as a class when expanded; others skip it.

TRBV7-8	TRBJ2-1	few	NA	CASSSLDTLNEQFF	TGTGCCAGCAGCTCTCTGGACACCTTGAATGAGCAGTTCTTC
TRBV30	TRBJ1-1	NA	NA	CAWGPGGTSEAFF	TGTGCCTGGGGGCCCGGGGGGACCTCAGAAGCTTTCTTT
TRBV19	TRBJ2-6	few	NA	CASSPGAGAGANVLTF	TGTGCCAGTAGTCCCGGGGCAGGGGCCGGGGCCAACGTCCTGACTTTC
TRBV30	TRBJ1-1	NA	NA	CACVEGTEAFF	TGTGCCTGCGTGGAGGGCACTGAAGCTTTCTTT
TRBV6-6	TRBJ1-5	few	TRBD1	CASSPETGGYRNQPQHF	TGTGCCAGCAGTCCAGAAACAGGGGGCTATCGCAATCAGCCCCAGCATTTT
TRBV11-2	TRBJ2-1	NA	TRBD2	CASSLIGTSGFRGYNEQFF	TGTGCCAGCAGCTTAATTGGGACTAGCGGGTTCAGGGGTTACAATGAGCAGTTCTTC
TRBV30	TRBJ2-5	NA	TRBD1	CAWRGTVQETQYF	TGTGCCTGGAGGGGGACAGTTCAAGAGACCCAGTACTTC
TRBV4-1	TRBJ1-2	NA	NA	CASTPDEVNYGYTF	TGCGCCAGCACGCCCGATGAGGTCAACTATGGCTACACCTTC
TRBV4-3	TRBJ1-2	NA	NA	CASSQGGDGDIYGYTF	TGCGCCAGCAGCCAAGGGGGGGACGGTGACATCTATGGCTACACCTTC
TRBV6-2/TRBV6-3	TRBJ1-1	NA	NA	CASSLLTGTEAFF	TGTGCCAGCAGTTTGCTGACGGGGACTGAAGCTTTCTTT
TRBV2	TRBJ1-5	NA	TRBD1	CASSERQGSHQPQHF	TGTGCCAGCAGTGAGCGACAGGGGTCGCATCAGCCCCAGCATTTT
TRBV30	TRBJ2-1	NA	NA	CAWSVTRGNEQFF	TGTGCCTGGAGTGTAACCAGGGGCAATGAGCAGTTCTTC
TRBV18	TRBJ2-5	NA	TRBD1	CASSPPPDRGETQYF	TGTGCCAGCTCACCCCCCCCGGACAGGGGAGAGACCCAGTACTTC
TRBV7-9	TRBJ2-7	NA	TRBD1	CASSPPWGTGVSF	TGTGCCAGCAGCCCCCCTTGGGGGACAGGGGTTAGCTTC
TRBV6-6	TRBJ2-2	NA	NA	CASSPGQGRGGELFF	TGTGCCAGCAGTCCTGGGCAGGGTAGGGGCGGGGAGCTGTTTTTT
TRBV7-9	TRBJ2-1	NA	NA	CASSLRAAGEQFF	TGTGCCAGCAGCTTACGGGCTGCGGGTGAGCAGTTCTTC
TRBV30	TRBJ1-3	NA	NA	CACPTGNSGNTIYF	TGTGCCTGCCCCACAGGAAACTCTGGAAACACCATATATTTT
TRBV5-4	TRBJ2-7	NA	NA	CAGNFDRQGGEQYF	TGTGCCGGGAACTTTGACAGGCAGGGGGGCGAGCAGTACTTC
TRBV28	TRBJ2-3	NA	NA	CASSPHRYTQYF	TGTGCCAGCAGCCCCCACAGATATACGCAGTATTTT
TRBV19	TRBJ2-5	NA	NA	CASSNTPTSQETQYF	TGTGCCAGTAGTAATACCCCTACCTCCCAAGAGACCCAGTACTTC
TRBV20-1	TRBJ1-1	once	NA	CSASAGYTEAFF	TGCAGTGCTAGTGCAGGGTACACTGAAGCTTTCTTT
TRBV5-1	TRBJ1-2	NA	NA	CASSPTTGYYGYTF	TGCGCCAGCAGCCCTACCACAGGGTACTATGGCTACACCTTC
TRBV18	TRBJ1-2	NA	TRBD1	CASSPRGRGQSFYGYTF	TGTGCCAGCTCACCCCGGGGCAGGGGGCAATCATTCTATGGCTACACCTTC
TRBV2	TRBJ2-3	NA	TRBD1	CASTRDRGFTDTQYF	TGTGCCAGCACCCGGGACAGGGGTTTTACAGATACGCAGTATTTT
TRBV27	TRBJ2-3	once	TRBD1	CASSFTTGSTDTQYF	TGTGCCAGCAGTTTCACGACAGGGTCCACAGATACGCAGTATTTT
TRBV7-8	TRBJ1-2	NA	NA	CASSRSPPGGPLGNGYTF	TGTGCCAGCAGCCGTTCCCCCCCCGGGGGACCCTTGGGAAATGGCTACACCTTC
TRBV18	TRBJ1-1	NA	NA	CASSPYNGEGTEAFF	TGTGCCAGCTCCCCATACAACGGGGAGGGGACTGAAGCTTTCTTT
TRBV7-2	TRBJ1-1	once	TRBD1	CASSLAGTGGPRNTEAFF	TGTGCCAGCAGCTTAGCGGGGACAGGGGGCCCTCGGAACACTGAAGCTTTCTTT
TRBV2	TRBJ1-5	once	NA	CASSGHEGNQPQHF	TGTGCCAGCAGTGGCCACGAGGGCAATCAGCCCCAGCATTTT
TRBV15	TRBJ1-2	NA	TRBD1	CATSRGQGLGYTF	TGTGCCACCAGCAGAGGACAGGGTCTGGGCTACACCTTC
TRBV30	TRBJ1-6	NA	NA	CAWSTLSSYNSPLHF	TGTGCCTGGAGCACCCTTAGCTCCTATAATTCACCCCTCCACTTT
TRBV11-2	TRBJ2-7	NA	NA	CASSLAYEQYF	TGTGCCAGCAGCTTAGCTTACGAGCAGTACTTC
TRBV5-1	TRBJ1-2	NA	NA	CASSSGQLPYGYTF	TGCGCCAGCAGCTCCGGACAGCTTCCTTATGGCTACACCTTC
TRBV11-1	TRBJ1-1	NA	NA	CASSAYRVDEAFF	TGTGCCAGCAGCGCCTACAGGGTTGATGAAGCTTTCTTT
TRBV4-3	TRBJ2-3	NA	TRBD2	CASSPSSGDTDTQYF	TGCGCCAGCAGCCCATCTAGCGGGGACACAGATACGCAGTATTTT
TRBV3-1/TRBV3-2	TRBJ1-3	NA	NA	CASSLTMGRASYGNTIYF	TGTGCCAGCAGCCTAACTATGGGGCGCGCTTCTTATGGAAACACCATATATTTT
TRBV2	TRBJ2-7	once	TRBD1	CASKDRGYEQYF	TGTGCCAGCAAGGACAGGGGGTACGAGCAGTACTTC
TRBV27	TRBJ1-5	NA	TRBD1	CASSLSMGDRGNQPQHF	TGTGCCAGCAGTTTATCGATGGGGGACAGGGGCAACCAGCCCCAGCATTTT
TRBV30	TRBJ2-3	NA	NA	CAWSAVVDTQYF	TGTGCCTGGAGTGCGGTGGTAGATACGCAGTATTTT
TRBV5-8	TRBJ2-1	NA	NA	CASSWTGVLAGESYNEQFF	TGTGCCAGCAGCTGGACAGGGGTGTTAGCGGGGGAATCCTACAATGAGCAGTTCTTC
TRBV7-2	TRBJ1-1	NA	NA	CASSLSAGGGGTEAFF	TGTGCCAGCAGCCTCAGCGCGGGAGGAGGGGGCACTGAAGCTTTCTTT
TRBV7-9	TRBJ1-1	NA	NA	CASSYLMNTEAFF	TGTGCCAGCAGCTACCTAATGAACACTGAAGCTTTCTTT
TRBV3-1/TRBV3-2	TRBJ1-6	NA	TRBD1	CASSQGGDRDSPLHF	TGTGCCAGCAGCCAAGGGGGGGACAGGGACTCACCCCTCCACTTT
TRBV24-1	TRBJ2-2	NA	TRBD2	CATQPGLATGELFF	TGTGCCACGCAACCGGGACTAGCGACCGGGGAGCTGTTTTTT
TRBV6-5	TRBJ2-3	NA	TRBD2	CASKLSGGETDTQYF	TGTGCCAGCAAGCTTAGCGGGGGGGAAACAGATACGCAGTATTTT